Reported below is one TCR beta chain. Its antigen is not known. CDR3 size: 14 residues. Trimming took off 2 bases at V and 1 base at J, with 8 bases between the two ends. The germline gives CDR1 MNHEY, CDR2 SMNVEV (reference sequence). The entry originates in a study of cytomegalovirus exposure and HLA in healthy donors. Study-wide results and caveats: When analyzed later, a missense DCLRE1C variant was found to be linked to TCR beta V- and J-gene trimming. According to reports, the classifier identified cytomegalovirus status with high specificity and sensitivity.

Primers: 60 Vbeta forward and 13 Jbeta reverse. The table came from immunoSEQ multiplex PCR; TCRdb's copy has only in-frame clones and leaves some out. The table records about 190,000 clones, around 86% of them present only once. This clonotype originated in a woman younger than 35 in good health and CMV-seronegative. Sequenced input: PBMCs. This sequence joins TRBV27 and TRBJ1-1; no firm D call. This CDR3 is CASSLARANTEAFF. In DNA, the CDR3 is TGTGCCAGCAGTTTAGCTCGCGCGAACACTGAAGCTTTCTTT.